This T cell receptor (beta chain) was profiled in a study of Graves' ophthalmopathy and Graves' hyperthyroidism. Study results and caveats: At about 69% sensitivity and approximately 74% specificity, the model predicted progression of the ophthalmopathy.

RNA transcripts served as template for amplifying TCR beta CDR3 sequences. Following a first-round RT-PCR that used HTBI primers, a second-round multiplex PCR was carried out. TCRdb passed the multiplex PCR reads through MiXCR, listing each CDR3 protein once. Of about 240,000 distinct CDR3 sequences in the sample, approximately 42% were seen once. This clonotype has a handful of counts. As yet, its antigen is unknown. Looked up from germline, CDR1 is KGHDR and CDR2 is SFDVKD. Deletions cut 3 bases from V and 4 bases from J, with 12 bases between. This CDR3 spans 14 amino acids. The chain recombines TRBV24-1 with TRBJ2-7; possibly TRBD1 or TRBD2 for D (5 bases each). The receptor was isolated from an adult man with Graves' ophthalmopathy. The sample was peripheral blood. In nucleotides, the CDR3 is TGTGCCACCAGTGATAGGGACGACCAGTACGAGCAGTACTTC. Its protein product is CATSDRDDQYEQYF.